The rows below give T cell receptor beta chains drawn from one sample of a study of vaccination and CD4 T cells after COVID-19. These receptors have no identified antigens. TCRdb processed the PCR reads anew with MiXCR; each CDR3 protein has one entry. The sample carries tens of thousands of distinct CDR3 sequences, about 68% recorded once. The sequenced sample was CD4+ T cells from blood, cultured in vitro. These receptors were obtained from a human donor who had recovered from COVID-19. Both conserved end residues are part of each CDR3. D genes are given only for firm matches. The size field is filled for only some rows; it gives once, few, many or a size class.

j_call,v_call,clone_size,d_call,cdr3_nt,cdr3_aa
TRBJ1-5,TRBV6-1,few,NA,TGTGCCAGCCTCAACCCCAGTGGTACGAGCAATCAGCCCCAGCATTTT,CASLNPSGTSNQPQHF
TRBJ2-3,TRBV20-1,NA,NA,TGCAGTGCTATTCCCTGGGTTAGTAGCACAGATACGCAGTATTTT,CSAIPWVSSTDTQYF
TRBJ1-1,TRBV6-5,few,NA,TGTGCCAGCAGTTACGATGGGGGGCTTGTGCAGGGGCGGGGAACTGAAGCTTTCTTT,CASSYDGGLVQGRGTEAFF
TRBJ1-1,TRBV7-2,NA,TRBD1,TGTGCCAGCAGCTTAGGGGCGGGACAGCCCCGGCTAATGGGGTCTGAAGCTTTCTTT,CASSLGAGQPRLMGSEAFF
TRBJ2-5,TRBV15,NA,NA,TGTGCCACCAGCAGCGGACGGTTCCCAGAGACCCAGTACTTC,CATSSGRFPETQYF
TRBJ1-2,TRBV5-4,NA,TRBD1,TGTGCCAGCAGCCTCGGACAGGGGACCGGCTACACCTTC,CASSLGQGTGYTF
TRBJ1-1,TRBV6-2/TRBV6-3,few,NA,TGTGCCAGTACAGGCCATACATCCGTTGAAGCTTTCTTT,CASTGHTSVEAFF
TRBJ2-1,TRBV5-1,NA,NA,TGCGCCAGCAGACGAAACAGCGCGTTAGAGCAGTTCTTC,CASRRNSALEQFF
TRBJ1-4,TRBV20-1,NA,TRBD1,TGCAGTGCTTCCCGGGACAGGGGATTATCGGCGGAAAAACTGTTTTTT,CSASRDRGLSAEKLFF
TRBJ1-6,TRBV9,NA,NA,TGTGCCAGCAGCGCCCCTGGACTGAATTCACCCCTCCACTTT,CASSAPGLNSPLHF
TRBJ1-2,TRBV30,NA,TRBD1,TGTGCCTGGGACAGGGAGGCAGCTGATCGAGGTGGCTACACCTTC,CAWDREAADRGGYTF
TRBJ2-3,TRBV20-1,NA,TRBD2,TGCAGTGCCGCCACTACGGGACTAGTAGGGGCAGATACGCAGTATTTT,CSAATTGLVGADTQYF
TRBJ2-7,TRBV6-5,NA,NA,TGTGCCAGCAGTTACTCTAGGACGGGTGAGCAGTACTTC,CASSYSRTGEQYF
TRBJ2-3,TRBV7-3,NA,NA,TGTGCCAGCGCCCCGCCGGCGGGTGGGGATACGCAGTATTTT,CASAPPAGGDTQYF
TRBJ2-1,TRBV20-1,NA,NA,TGCAGTGGGACTTTCAGCTCCTACAATGAGCAGTTCTTC,CSGTFSSYNEQFF
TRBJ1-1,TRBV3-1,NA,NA,TGTGCCAGCAGCCCTAGGGACCTGAACACTGAAGCTTTCTTT,CASSPRDLNTEAFF
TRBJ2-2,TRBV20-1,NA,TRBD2,TGCAGTGCTAGAGGCCCCGGGGGGGCCTTTACCGGGGAGCTGTTTTTT,CSARGPGGAFTGELFF
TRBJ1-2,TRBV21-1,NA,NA,TGTGCCAGCAGCCGGGACAGGACCTTCTATGGCTACACCTTC,CASSRDRTFYGYTF
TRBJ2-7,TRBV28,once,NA,TGTGCCAGCAGTTTAAGGGGCTTCACCTACGAGCAGTACTTC,CASSLRGFTYEQYF
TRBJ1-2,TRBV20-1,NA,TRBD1,TGCAGTGCTAGAGAAACAGGGGGAGGGGGCTACACCTTC,CSARETGGGGYTF
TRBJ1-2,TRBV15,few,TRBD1,TGTGCCACCAGCGGTGGGGACAGGGGGGCGAGGGGCTACACCTTC,CATSGGDRGARGYTF
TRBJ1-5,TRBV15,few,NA,TGTGCCACCAGCAGAGAAGGGGGGATCTATCAGCCCCAGCATTTT,CATSREGGIYQPQHF
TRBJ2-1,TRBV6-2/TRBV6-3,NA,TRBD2,TGTGCCAGCAGTTTTCTGGGGGGGTCCTACAATGAGCAGTTCTTC,CASSFLGGSYNEQFF
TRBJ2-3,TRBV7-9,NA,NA,TGTGCCAGCAGCTTCAGGCAGGGAGGTACAGATACGCAGTATTTT,CASSFRQGGTDTQYF
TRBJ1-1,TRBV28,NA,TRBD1,TGTGCCAGCAGTCTTCTTGGACAGGGGTTCGCTGAAGCTTTCTTT,CASSLLGQGFAEAFF
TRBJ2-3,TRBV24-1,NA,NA,TGTGCCACCAGGAGCTCCGGAGATACGCAGTATTTT,CATRSSGDTQYF
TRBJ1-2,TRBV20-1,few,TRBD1,TGCAGTGCTAGGGGGACAGGGGATAACTATGGCTACACCTTC,CSARGTGDNYGYTF
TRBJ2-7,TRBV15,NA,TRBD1,TGTGCCACCAGCAGAGGGGACAGCTACGAGCAGTACTTC,CATSRGDSYEQYF
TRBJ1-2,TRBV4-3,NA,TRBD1,TGCGCCAGCAGCCAACGATGGGGTTCGACAGGGGTTAACTATGGCTACACCTTC,CASSQRWGSTGVNYGYTF
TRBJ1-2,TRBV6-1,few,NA,TGTGCCAGCAGTGAAGCGTTGCAGCGCCCCTACACCTTC,CASSEALQRPYTF
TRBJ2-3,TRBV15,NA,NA,TGTGCCACCAGCGACCCCCAGGGGTTTGGGACAGATACGCAGTATTTT,CATSDPQGFGTDTQYF
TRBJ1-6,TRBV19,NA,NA,TGTGCCAGTAGTACGGGACTCCAGAGCTCCTATAATTCACCCCTCCACTTT,CASSTGLQSSYNSPLHF
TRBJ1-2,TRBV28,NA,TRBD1,TGTGCCAGCAGGGCCACCGGGACAGGGGGCCGGAGTAACTATGGCTACACCTTC,CASRATGTGGRSNYGYTF
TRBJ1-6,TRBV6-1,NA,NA,TGTGCCAGCCGCATGAGTTTTAGCTCCTATAATTCACCCCTCCACTTT,CASRMSFSSYNSPLHF
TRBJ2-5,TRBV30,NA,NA,TGTGCCTGGAGTGTAATATGGGGCGAGACCCAGTACTTC,CAWSVIWGETQYF
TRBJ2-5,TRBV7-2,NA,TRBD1,TGTGCCAGCAGCGCCCGGGACAGGCGACAAGAGACCCAGTACTTC,CASSARDRRQETQYF
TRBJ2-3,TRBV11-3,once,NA,TGTGCCAGCAGCGGCCGGCAGGGACCGGCAGATACGCAGTATTTT,CASSGRQGPADTQYF
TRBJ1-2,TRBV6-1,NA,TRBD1,TGTGCCGCAAAACGACAGGGGAGGAGAGAGGATGGCTACACCTTC,CAAKRQGRREDGYTF
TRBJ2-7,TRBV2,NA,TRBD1,TGTGCCAGCAGGAGGGACAGGAACTCCTACGAGCAGTACTTC,CASRRDRNSYEQYF
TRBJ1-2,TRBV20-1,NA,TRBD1,TGCAGTGCTCTGACGGAGGGGGCGGATGGCTACACCTTC,CSALTEGADGYTF
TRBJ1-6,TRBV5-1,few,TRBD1,TGCGCCAGCAGCTTGGTCCCCGGACAGGGGGCGGCTTCACCCCTCCACTTT,CASSLVPGQGAASPLHF
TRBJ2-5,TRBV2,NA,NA,TGTGCCAGCATCAGGGACCAAGAGACCCAGTACTTC,CASIRDQETQYF
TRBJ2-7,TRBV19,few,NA,TGTGCCAGTAGTATAGTGAGGCCGCCCTACGAGCAGTACTTC,CASSIVRPPYEQYF
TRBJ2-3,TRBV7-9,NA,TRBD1,TGTGCCAGCAGCTTAGGCTGGCGCAGGGGGAGTGAAGATACGCAGTATTTT,CASSLGWRRGSEDTQYF
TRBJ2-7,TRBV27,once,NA,TGTGCCAGCAGTTTAAAGCAGGGAAACTACGAGCAGTACTTC,CASSLKQGNYEQYF
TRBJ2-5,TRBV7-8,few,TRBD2,TGTGCCAGCAGCCTGGGACTAGCGCGAGATGCAGAGACCCAGTACTTC,CASSLGLARDAETQYF
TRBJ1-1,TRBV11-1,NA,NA,TGTGCCAGCAGCTTAGATAAGAACACTGAAGCTTTCTTT,CASSLDKNTEAFF
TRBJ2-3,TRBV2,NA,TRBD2,TGTGCCAGCACCGGGACTAGCGGGAGTGGAGATACGCAGTATTTT,CASTGTSGSGDTQYF
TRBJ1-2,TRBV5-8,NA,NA,TGTGCCAGCACCAGGACACAGACCTATGGCTACACCTTC,CASTRTQTYGYTF
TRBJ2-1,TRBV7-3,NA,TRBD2,TGTGCCAGCAGCTGGGGACTAGCGGGGGGGCCTGGTGAGCAGTTCTTC,CASSWGLAGGPGEQFF
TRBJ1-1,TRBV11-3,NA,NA,TGTGCCAGCAGCTTAATATTGGTCGAGAACACTGAAGCTTTCTTT,CASSLILVENTEAFF
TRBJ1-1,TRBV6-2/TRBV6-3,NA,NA,TGTGCCAGCAGTTATCCACTACCTGACAGAAGCGGGAACACTGAAGCTTTCTTT,CASSYPLPDRSGNTEAFF
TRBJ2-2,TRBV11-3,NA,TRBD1,TGTGCCAGCAGCTCCCCGGGCAGGGGGATGAACACCGGGGAGCTGTTTTTT,CASSSPGRGMNTGELFF
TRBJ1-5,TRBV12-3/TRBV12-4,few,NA,TGTGCCAGCAGCCCCGCCAGGGATCGTCAGCCCCAGCATTTT,CASSPARDRQPQHF
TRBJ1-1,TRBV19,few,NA,TGTGCCAGTAGTATAGAACTCAGAAACACTGAAGCTTTCTTT,CASSIELRNTEAFF
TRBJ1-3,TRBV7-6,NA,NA,TGTGCCAGCGGATCCGGGACAAACGGAAACACCATATATTTT,CASGSGTNGNTIYF
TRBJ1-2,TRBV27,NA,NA,TGTGCCAGCAGTTTGTTTGGCAGGGCTGGCTACACCTTC,CASSLFGRAGYTF